These 10 T cell receptor beta chains share one sample of origin, sequenced in a study of OX40 agonist ivuxolimab in advanced cancers. TCRdb keeps only in-frame clones here, not all; method: immunoSEQ multiplex PCR. In the table there are 70,000 to 95,000 clones, around 87% of which are singletons. Sequencing used CD4+ or CD8+ T cells sorted from blood, obtained in a trial of the OX40 agonist ivuxolimab. These receptors originate from an adult with an advanced solid tumor such as melanoma, head and neck, liver or kidney cancer.

V usage is TRBV18 and J usage is TRBJ2-5; D may match TRBD1 or TRBD2 (5 bases each). V gave up 4 bases and J gave up 1 base, with 10 bases separating them. This CDR3 region has 14 residues. The germline V gene has CDR1 KGHSH and CDR2 LQKENI. The CDR3 protein is CASSLSGRQETQYF. CDR3 sequence (DNA): TGTGCCAGCTCACTATCGGGACGCCAAGAGACCCAGTACTTC.

In DNA form, the CDR3 reads TGCGCCAGCAGCCTCCTTGGTAACACTGAAGCTTTCTTT. It encodes CASSLLGNTEAFF. V usage is TRBV5-1 and J usage is TRBJ1-1; D remains ambiguous. The CDR3 is 13 amino acids. The germline V and J ends were trimmed by 4 bases and 2 bases, with 9 bases remaining between them. Germline V gene sequence: CDR1 SGHRS, CDR2 YFSETQ.

The chain uses TRBV10-2 and TRBJ2-1; D is perhaps TRBD1 (7 bases). Looked up from germline, CDR1 is WSHSY and CDR2 is SAAADI. This CDR3 region has 14 residues. V lost 2 bases, J lost 10 bases, and 15 bases lay in between. This CDR3 reads CASSEGTEEGEQFF. The CDR3 coding sequence is TGCGCCAGCAGTGAGGGGACAGAGGAGGGAGAGCAGTTCTTC.

This clone came up once. The V and J genes are TRBV5-4 and TRBJ2-3, with D uncertain. The CDR3 consists of 11 residues. The V end was cut by 1 base, the J end by 5 bases, with 2 bases between. The V gene's germline CDR1 is SGHNT and CDR2 YYREEE (reference sequence). In DNA, the CDR3 is TGTGCCAGCAGCTTGAGAGATACGCAGTATTTT. Encoded protein: CASSLRDTQYF.

The rearrangement uses TRBV6-5 and TRBJ2-5, with TRBD2 as a possible D gene (6 bases). The germline V and J ends were trimmed by 2 bases and 4 bases, with 11 bases remaining between them. The germline V gene encodes CDR1 MNHEY and CDR2 SVGAGI. The CDR3 totals 14 residues. The CDR3 bases are TGTGCCAGCAGTTACGGAGGGAGTTTAGAGACCCAGTACTTC. Translated, it gives CASSYGGSLETQYF.

The chain employs TRBV5-1 and TRBJ1-2, with D tentatively TRBD1 (5 bases). Germline CDR1 SGHRS, CDR2 YFSETQ. Trimming took 2 bases from V and 4 from J, leaving 18 bases between them. The CDR3 contains 16 residues. The CDR3 region is CASSFPQGGGAYGYTF. CDR3 DNA: TGCGCCAGCAGCTTCCCTCAGGGAGGAGGGGCCTATGGCTACACCTTC.

The V and J genes are TRBV19 and TRBJ2-3, with a possible D match to TRBD1 (5 bases). CDR1 and CDR2 from the germline V gene are LNHDA and SQIVND (reference sequence). The CDR3 runs 14 residues. The ends were cut back, 5 bases at V and 1 base at J, with 10 bases in the middle. CDR3 coding DNA: TGTGCCAGTAGTTCATCAGGGCGCACAGATACGCAGTATTTT. This encodes CASSSSGRTDTQYF.

The chain couples TRBV7-9 to TRBJ1-5; D may be TRBD1 (5 bases). Trimming took off 1 base at V and 8 bases at J, with 9 bases between the two ends. Looked up from germline, CDR1 is SEHNR and CDR2 is FQNEAQ (reference sequence). This CDR3 comprises 13 residues. This chain's CDR3 is CASSLVGGEPQHF. Here the CDR3 DNA reads TGTGCCAGCAGCTTAGTCGGGGGGGAGCCCCAGCATTTT.

This clone was seen once. In DNA form, the CDR3 reads TGTGCCAGCAGCAGCGACAGGAATGAAAAACTGTTTTTT. Its protein product is CASSSDRNEKLFF. The chain uses TRBV11-2 and TRBJ1-4, with a weak D call TRBD1 (6 bases). CDR3 length: 13 residues. Germline V gives CDR1 SGHAT, CDR2 FQNNGV. The V gene lost 5 bases and the J gene lost 5 bases, with 9 bases spanning the gap. Complete variable domain (other parts from reference TRBV11-2 and TRBJ1-4): EAGVAQSPRYKIIEKRQSVAFWCNPISGHATLYWYQQILGQGPKLLIQFQNNGVVDDSQLPKDRFSAERLKGVDSTLKIQPAKLEDSAVYLCASSSDRNEKLFFGSGTQLSVL.

V usage is TRBV28 and J usage is TRBJ2-5; D remains ambiguous. Germline V CDR1 and CDR2: MDHEN, SYDVKM. V was cut by 6 bases and J by 5 bases, with 16 bases left in between. The CDR3 spans 14 residues. CDR3 sequence reads: CASSPSLAGETQYF. As DNA, the CDR3 is TGTGCCAGCAGCCCCTCCCTTGCCGGGGAGACCCAGTACTTC.